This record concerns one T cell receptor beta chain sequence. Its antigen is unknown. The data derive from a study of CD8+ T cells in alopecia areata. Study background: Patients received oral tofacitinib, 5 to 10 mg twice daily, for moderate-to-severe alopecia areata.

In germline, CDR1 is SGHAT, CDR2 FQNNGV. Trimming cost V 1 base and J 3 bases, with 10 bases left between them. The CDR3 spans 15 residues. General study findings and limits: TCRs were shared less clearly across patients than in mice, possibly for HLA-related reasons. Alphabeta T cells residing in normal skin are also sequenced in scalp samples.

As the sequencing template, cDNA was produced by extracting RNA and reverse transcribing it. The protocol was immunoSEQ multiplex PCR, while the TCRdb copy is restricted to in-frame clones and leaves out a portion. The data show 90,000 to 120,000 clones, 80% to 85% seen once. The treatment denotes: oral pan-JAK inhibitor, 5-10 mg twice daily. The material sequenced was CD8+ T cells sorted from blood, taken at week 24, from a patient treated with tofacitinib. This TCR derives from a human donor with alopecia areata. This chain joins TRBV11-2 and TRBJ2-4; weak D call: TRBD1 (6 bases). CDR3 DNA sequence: TGTGCCAGCAGCTTAGCCCCAGGGGTCAAAAACATTCAGTACTTC. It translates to CASSLAPGVKNIQYF.